The 7 T cell receptor beta chains below all came from one sample that was sequenced in a study of CD8+ T cells in alopecia areata. Treatment noted: oral pan-JAK inhibitor, 5-10 mg twice daily. Once RNA had been extracted, it was reverse transcribed into cDNA to act as the sequencing template. Only in-frame clones appear in the TCRdb table, and some are missing; sequencing was by immunoSEQ multiplex PCR. In the table there are roughly 180,000 clones, about 55% of which are singletons. The sequences come from CD8+ T cells sorted from blood, collected at week 24, from a patient treated with tofacitinib. Every receptor here comes from a human donor with alopecia areata.

The V call is TRBV13, the J call TRBJ2-7; TRBD1 or TRBD2 may be the D gene (5 bases each). The CDR3 loop spans 15 amino acids. Trimming stripped 5 bases from V and 5 bases from J, with 19 bases between. Germline-derived CDR1 and CDR2 are PRHDT and FYEKMQ (reference sequence). CDR3 nucleotides: TGTGCCAGCAGCCTCGTTGCAGGGAGTGTGCACGAGCAGTACTTC. As protein: CASSLVAGSVHEQYF.

The chain combines TRBV30 with TRBJ2-3; D not certain. Germline V gene sequence: CDR1 GTSNPN, CDR2 SVGIG (reference sequence). V shed 5 bases and J shed 3 bases, with 3 bases lying between them. The CDR3 totals 10 residues. The CDR3 sequence is CAWETDTQYF. The CDR3 DNA reads as TGTGCCTGGGAGACAGATACGCAGTATTTT.

Worth noting for this clone: The junction departs from the called germline gene at one end, perhaps through a read error. The V gene is TRBV29-1, the J gene TRBJ2-2; D is uncertain. In germline, CDR1 is SQVTM, CDR2 ANQGSEA. This CDR3 comprises 12 residues. CDR3 nucleotide sequence: TGCAGCGTTAAAGAAAACACCGGGGAGCTGTTTTTT. Its protein is CSVKENTGELFF.

A word on this clone: In the same sample, other DNA sequences code for this CDR3. The chain combines TRBV29-1 with TRBJ2-1; no clear D gene. The CDR3 length is 10 residues. With 4 bases removed from V and 7 bases from J, the gap between germline ends came to 5 bases. Germline lookup yields CDR1 SQVTM and CDR2 ANQGSEA. The CDR3: CSVVSNEQFF. The CDR3 bases are TGCAGCGTTGTCTCAAATGAGCAGTTCTTC.

This clone has a handful of counts. The V and J genes are TRBV7-2 and TRBJ1-2; D gene ambiguous. The V gene's germline CDR1 is SGHTA and CDR2 FQGNSA. The CDR3 spans 8 residues. V lost 11 bases to trimming and J lost 3 bases, with 1 base between them. CDR3 in DNA: TGTGCCCACTATGGCTACACCTTC. Residues: CAHYGYTF.

The chain uses TRBV7-9 and TRBJ1-1; a possible D gene is TRBD1 (6 bases). V lost 2 bases and J 2 bases, leaving 9 bases between the germline ends. The CDR3 runs to 14 residues. Germline V CDR1 and CDR2: SEHNR, FQNEAQ (reference sequence). The CDR3 loop reads CASSLNRANTEAFF. CDR3 DNA sequence: TGTGCCAGCAGCTTAAACAGGGCAAACACTGAAGCTTTCTTT.

The chain has TRBV29-1 and TRBJ1-2; TRBD1 matches at 11 bases. Germline trimming cut 3 bases from V and 7 bases from J; bases unmatched to any gene: 4. The CDR3 extends over 13 amino acids. Germline CDR1 reads SQVTM; CDR2 reads ANQGSEA. DNA of the CDR3: TGCAGCGTTGAGGACAGGGGGCTAAGTGGCTACACCTTC. Translation gives CSVEDRGLSGYTF.